The 5 T cell receptor beta chains given below trace back to one sample, sequenced in a study of blood T cell repertoires in COVID-19. Using immunoSEQ multiplex PCR, the repertoire was profiled, and TCRdb retains in-frame clones only, with some absent. The data show around 320,000 clones, roughly 90% seen once. Sequences were obtained from PBMCs or T cells enriched from blood (not recorded which). The receptors stem from a woman younger than 45 who had been exposed to COVID-19.

This chain joins TRBV12-3 or TRBV12-4 and TRBJ1-4, with D tentatively TRBD1 (5 bases). This CDR3 is 13 amino acids long. Trimming left V 10 bases short and J 10 bases short, with 19 bases between. Written as DNA, the CDR3 is TGTGCCACCTTGGACACATCTATAGGAAAACTGTTTTTT. This codes for CATLDTSIGKLFF.

V is TRBV5-1 and J is TRBJ1-6, with a tentative D call TRBD1 (5 bases). The CDR3 length is 13 residues. Germline V gene lookup returns CDR1 SGHRS and CDR2 YFSETQ. The germline V and J ends were trimmed by 4 bases and 14 bases, with 16 bases remaining between them. The CDR3 region has the DNA TGCGCCAGCAGCCCCGCCGGGGAGGGGACCCTCCACTTT. It yields the protein CASSPAGEGTLHF. The whole variable domain, remainder taken from reference TRBV5-1 and TRBJ1-6, is KAGVTQTPRYLIKTRGQQVTLSCSPISGHRSVSWYQQTPGQGLQFLFEYFSETQRNKGNFPGRFSGRQFSNSRSEMNVSTLELGDSALYLCASSPAGEGTLHFGNGTRLTVT.

CDR3 sequence reads: CAWVVQGGSGNTIYF. CDR3 in DNA: TGTGCCTGGGTTGTCCAAGGGGGCTCTGGAAACACCATATATTTT. The chain combines TRBV30 with TRBJ1-3; D may be TRBD1 (6 bases). The length of the CDR3 is 15 residues. CDR1 and CDR2 (germline): GTSNPN, SVGIG (reference sequence). V was cut by 5 bases and J by 0 bases, with 14 bases left in between.

The count of this clone is one. This chain links TRBV13 with TRBJ1-6; 11 nucleotides align to TRBD1. This CDR3 comprises 15 residues. J was trimmed by 9 bases and V by 0 bases; bases with no gene match: 1. The germline CDR1 and CDR2 sequences are PRHDT and FYEKMQ (reference sequence). The CDR3 protein is CASSLGDRGLSPLHF. The CDR3 region has the DNA TGTGCCAGCAGCTTAGGGGACAGGGGGCTTTCACCCCTCCACTTT.

The genes are TRBV6-2 or TRBV6-3 and TRBJ1-1; 9 bases match TRBD1. Trimming cost V 5 bases and J 5 bases; bases outside gene matches: 9. Per germline, CDR1 MNHEY and CDR2 SVGEGT. CDR3 size: 15 residues. The CDR3 sequence is CASSRLTGGWTEAFF. The CDR3 nucleotides are TGTGCCAGCAGTCGGCTGACAGGGGGATGGACTGAAGCTTTCTTT.